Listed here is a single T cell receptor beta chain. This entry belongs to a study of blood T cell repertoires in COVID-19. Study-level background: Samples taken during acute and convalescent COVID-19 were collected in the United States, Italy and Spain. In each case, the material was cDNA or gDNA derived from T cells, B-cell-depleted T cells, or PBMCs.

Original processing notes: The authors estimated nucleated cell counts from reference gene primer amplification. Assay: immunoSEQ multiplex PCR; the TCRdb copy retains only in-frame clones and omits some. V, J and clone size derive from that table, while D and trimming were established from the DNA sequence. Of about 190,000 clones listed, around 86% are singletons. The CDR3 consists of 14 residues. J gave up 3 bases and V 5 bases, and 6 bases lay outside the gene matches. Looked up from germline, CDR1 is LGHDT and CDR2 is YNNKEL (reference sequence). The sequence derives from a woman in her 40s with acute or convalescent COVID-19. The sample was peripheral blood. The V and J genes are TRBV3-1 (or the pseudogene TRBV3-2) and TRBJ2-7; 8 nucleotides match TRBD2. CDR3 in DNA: TGTGCCAGCAGCTATAGCGGGACTTTCTACGAGCAGTACTTC. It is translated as CASSYSGTFYEQYF.